Detailed here is one T cell receptor beta chain. Assay: immunoSEQ multiplex PCR; the TCRdb copy retains only in-frame clones and omits some. Of 59,000 or so clones detected, roughly 93% appear once; the ten largest clones hold less than 2%. The data were taken from a study of blood T cell repertoires in COVID-19. Germline V gene data show CDR1 as SEHNR and CDR2 as FQNEAQ (reference sequence). The CDR3 loop spans 14 amino acids. The germline V and J ends were trimmed by 4 bases and 1 base, with 10 bases remaining between them. The sequence was collected from a human donor in a cohort sampled during active COVID-19. The sample consisted of peripheral blood. The chain carries TRBV7-9 and TRBJ1-1, with D possibly TRBD1 on 5 matching bases. The CDR3 sequence is CASSSRVKNTEAFF. The CDR3 DNA reads as TGTGCCAGCAGCTCCAGGGTCAAGAACACTGAAGCTTTCTTT.